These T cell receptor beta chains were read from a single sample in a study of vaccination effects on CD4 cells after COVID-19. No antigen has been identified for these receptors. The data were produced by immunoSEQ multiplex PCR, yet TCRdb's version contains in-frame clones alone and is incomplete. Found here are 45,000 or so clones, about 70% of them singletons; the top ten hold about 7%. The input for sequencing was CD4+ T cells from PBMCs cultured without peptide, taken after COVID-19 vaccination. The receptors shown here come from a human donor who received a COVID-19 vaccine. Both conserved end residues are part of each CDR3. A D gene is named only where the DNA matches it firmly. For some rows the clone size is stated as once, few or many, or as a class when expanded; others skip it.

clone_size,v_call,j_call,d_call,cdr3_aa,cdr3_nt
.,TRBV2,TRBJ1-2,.,CASSDTGLGYTF,TGTGCCAGCAGCGATACAGGCTTAGGCTACACCTTC
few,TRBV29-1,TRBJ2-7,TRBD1,CSVARDRGDEQYF,TGCAGCGTCGCCCGGGACAGGGGTGACGAGCAGTACTTC
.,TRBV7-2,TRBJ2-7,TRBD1,CASSLGQGIYEQYF,TGTGCCAGCAGCTTAGGACAGGGTATTTACGAGCAGTACTTC
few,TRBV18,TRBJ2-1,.,CASSPMGGYYNEQFF,TGTGCCAGCTCACCCATGGGGGGATACTACAATGAGCAGTTCTTC
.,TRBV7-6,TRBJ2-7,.,CASSLAWGRDYEQYF,TGTGCCAGCAGCTTAGCGTGGGGCAGGGACTACGAGCAGTACTTC
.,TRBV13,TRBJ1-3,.,CASSTRLTSGNTIYF,TGTGCCAGCAGCACCAGACTTACCTCTGGAAACACCATATATTTT
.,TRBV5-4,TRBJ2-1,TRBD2,CASRMTSGVYNEQFF,TGTGCCAGCAGGATGACTAGCGGGGTCTACAATGAGCAGTTCTTC
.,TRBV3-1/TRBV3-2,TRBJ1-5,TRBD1,CASSQDSTGGTGNQPQHF,TGTGCCAGCAGCCAAGATTCGACAGGGGGGACGGGCAATCAGCCCCAGCATTTT
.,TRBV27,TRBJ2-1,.,CASSFGQPGYNEQFF,TGTGCCAGCAGTTTCGGACAGCCGGGTTACAATGAGCAGTTCTTC
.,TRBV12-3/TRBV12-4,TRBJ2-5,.,CASSLRRETQYF,TGTGCCAGCAGCCTTAGGCGAGAGACCCAGTACTTC
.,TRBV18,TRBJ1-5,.,CASSPRQFSNQPQHF,TGTGCCAGCTCACCACGGCAGTTTAGCAATCAGCCCCAGCATTTT
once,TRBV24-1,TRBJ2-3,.,CATSDPTEPTGFGTDTQYF,TGTGCCACCAGTGACCCAACAGAACCTACAGGGTTTGGGACAGATACGCAGTATTTT
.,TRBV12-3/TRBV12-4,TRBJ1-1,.,CASSIEPRGAFF,TGTGCCAGCAGTATAGAACCCCGCGGAGCTTTCTTT
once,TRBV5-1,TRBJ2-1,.,CASSLVGESYNEQFF,TGCGCCAGCAGCTTGGTCGGGGAATCCTACAATGAGCAGTTCTTC
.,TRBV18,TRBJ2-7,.,CASSPPGLADEQYF,TGTGCCAGCTCACCACCTGGGTTAGCTGACGAGCAGTACTTC